A selection of T cell receptor beta chains follows, all from one sample in a study of T cell responses to AZD1222 COVID-19 vaccine. Some clones are missing from TCRdb's copy, which holds only in-frame ones; the method was immunoSEQ multiplex PCR. The sample records 100,000 to 150,000 clones, about nine tenths being singletons. The source was peripheral blood, collected on day 0 of AZD1222 vaccination. The receptors stem from an adult in good health. CDR3s include the opening cysteine and the closing phenylalanine or tryptophan.

J gene	V gene	CDR3 protein
TRBJ1-1	TRBV18	CASSPLDGNTEAFF
TRBJ2-1	TRBV7-6	CASSLGASGRSDEQFF
TRBJ2-4	TRBV6-1	CASSESGRGEGGAKNIQYF
TRBJ2-4	TRBV5-5	CASSLDRGNKNIQYF
TRBJ1-5	TRBV2	CASSASPGQPQHF
TRBJ1-2	TRBV11-2	CASSPRQGGYGYTF
TRBJ2-7	TRBV5-8	CASSFGRVVYEQYF
TRBJ2-1	TRBV4-1	CASSQVGLDEQFF
TRBJ2-7	TRBV4-2	CASSQTDGIYEQYF
TRBJ1-6	TRBV5-4	CASSSGTTGSPLHF
TRBJ1-4	TRBV5-1	CASRGQIATNEKLFF
TRBJ1-2	TRBV5-8	CASSVTTIYGYTF
TRBJ1-5	TRBV7-2	CASSLVWNQPQHF
TRBJ2-4	TRBV29-1	CSVTGTGGSKGIQYF
TRBJ2-7	TRBV30	CAWRVAGAYEQYF
TRBJ1-3	TRBV7-9	CASSLWDRPRNAIYF
TRBJ2-7	TRBV4-2	CASSQDKLAGTYEQYF
TRBJ1-3	TRBV28	CASSWTGPGNTIYF
TRBJ2-1	TRBV11-2	CASSSGRGTFNEQFF
TRBJ2-2	TRBV5-1	CASSPTLSGNTGELFF
TRBJ1-5	TRBV9	CASSVDSQPQHF
TRBJ2-5	TRBV7-2	CASSFYGSEETQYF
TRBJ2-7	TRBV6-5	CASSYWRGSLYEQYF
TRBJ1-2	TRBV28	CASSPAGQGLHGYTF
TRBJ2-1	TRBV5-1	CASSSLGGGDEQFF
TRBJ1-6	TRBV27	CASSPADRWNSPLHF
TRBJ1-3	TRBV6-6	CASSPKGQMTPGNTIYF
TRBJ2-2	TRBV5-1	CASSGGSTGELFF
TRBJ1-2	TRBV5-4	CASSTQGSLFNGYTF
TRBJ2-1	TRBV19	CASKAGGSYNEQFF
TRBJ1-5	TRBV5-4	CASSLDSQPQHF
TRBJ2-3	TRBV11-2	CASSGRAGATDTQYF
TRBJ1-5	TRBV7-8	CASSLGSDFGQPQHF